A few counts support the clone carrying this T cell receptor beta chain. What it recognizes is unknown. Single viable CD3+CD4+CD8-CD45RO+ cells were sorted as the memory CD4+ T cells. The sample is drawn from a study of memory CD4+ T cells and cytomegalovirus serostatus. Broader study findings: CD4+ memory repertoires contained about 40% of the roughly 160 reported CMV TCRbeta sequences.

Source study methods: Out-of-frame sequences were removed, leaving roughly 2.1 million distinct TCRbeta sequences. Profiling relied on immunoSEQ multiplex PCR, and the TCRdb table lists in-frame clones only, not all of them. The V and J calls and the clone size are those of that table, but D and trimming were determined from the DNA. The data hold 61,000 or so clones, with around 81% observed a single time. The CDR3 runs to 14 residues. CDR1 is ENHRY and CDR2 is SYGVKD in the germline V gene. Trimming removed 3 bases from V and 7 bases from J; junction bases left unmatched: 3. The rearrangement links TRBV10-3 to TRBJ2-1; 10 bases are shared with TRBD2. The sequence was collected from an adult in good health and CMV-seronegative. Some clones in this sample may be carry-over from other donors' samples. The sequencing sample was made of memory CD4+ T cells from blood. The CDR3 nucleotides are TGTGCCATCAGTGATAGGACTAGCGGAAATGAGCAGTTCTTC. Residues: CAISDRTSGNEQFF.